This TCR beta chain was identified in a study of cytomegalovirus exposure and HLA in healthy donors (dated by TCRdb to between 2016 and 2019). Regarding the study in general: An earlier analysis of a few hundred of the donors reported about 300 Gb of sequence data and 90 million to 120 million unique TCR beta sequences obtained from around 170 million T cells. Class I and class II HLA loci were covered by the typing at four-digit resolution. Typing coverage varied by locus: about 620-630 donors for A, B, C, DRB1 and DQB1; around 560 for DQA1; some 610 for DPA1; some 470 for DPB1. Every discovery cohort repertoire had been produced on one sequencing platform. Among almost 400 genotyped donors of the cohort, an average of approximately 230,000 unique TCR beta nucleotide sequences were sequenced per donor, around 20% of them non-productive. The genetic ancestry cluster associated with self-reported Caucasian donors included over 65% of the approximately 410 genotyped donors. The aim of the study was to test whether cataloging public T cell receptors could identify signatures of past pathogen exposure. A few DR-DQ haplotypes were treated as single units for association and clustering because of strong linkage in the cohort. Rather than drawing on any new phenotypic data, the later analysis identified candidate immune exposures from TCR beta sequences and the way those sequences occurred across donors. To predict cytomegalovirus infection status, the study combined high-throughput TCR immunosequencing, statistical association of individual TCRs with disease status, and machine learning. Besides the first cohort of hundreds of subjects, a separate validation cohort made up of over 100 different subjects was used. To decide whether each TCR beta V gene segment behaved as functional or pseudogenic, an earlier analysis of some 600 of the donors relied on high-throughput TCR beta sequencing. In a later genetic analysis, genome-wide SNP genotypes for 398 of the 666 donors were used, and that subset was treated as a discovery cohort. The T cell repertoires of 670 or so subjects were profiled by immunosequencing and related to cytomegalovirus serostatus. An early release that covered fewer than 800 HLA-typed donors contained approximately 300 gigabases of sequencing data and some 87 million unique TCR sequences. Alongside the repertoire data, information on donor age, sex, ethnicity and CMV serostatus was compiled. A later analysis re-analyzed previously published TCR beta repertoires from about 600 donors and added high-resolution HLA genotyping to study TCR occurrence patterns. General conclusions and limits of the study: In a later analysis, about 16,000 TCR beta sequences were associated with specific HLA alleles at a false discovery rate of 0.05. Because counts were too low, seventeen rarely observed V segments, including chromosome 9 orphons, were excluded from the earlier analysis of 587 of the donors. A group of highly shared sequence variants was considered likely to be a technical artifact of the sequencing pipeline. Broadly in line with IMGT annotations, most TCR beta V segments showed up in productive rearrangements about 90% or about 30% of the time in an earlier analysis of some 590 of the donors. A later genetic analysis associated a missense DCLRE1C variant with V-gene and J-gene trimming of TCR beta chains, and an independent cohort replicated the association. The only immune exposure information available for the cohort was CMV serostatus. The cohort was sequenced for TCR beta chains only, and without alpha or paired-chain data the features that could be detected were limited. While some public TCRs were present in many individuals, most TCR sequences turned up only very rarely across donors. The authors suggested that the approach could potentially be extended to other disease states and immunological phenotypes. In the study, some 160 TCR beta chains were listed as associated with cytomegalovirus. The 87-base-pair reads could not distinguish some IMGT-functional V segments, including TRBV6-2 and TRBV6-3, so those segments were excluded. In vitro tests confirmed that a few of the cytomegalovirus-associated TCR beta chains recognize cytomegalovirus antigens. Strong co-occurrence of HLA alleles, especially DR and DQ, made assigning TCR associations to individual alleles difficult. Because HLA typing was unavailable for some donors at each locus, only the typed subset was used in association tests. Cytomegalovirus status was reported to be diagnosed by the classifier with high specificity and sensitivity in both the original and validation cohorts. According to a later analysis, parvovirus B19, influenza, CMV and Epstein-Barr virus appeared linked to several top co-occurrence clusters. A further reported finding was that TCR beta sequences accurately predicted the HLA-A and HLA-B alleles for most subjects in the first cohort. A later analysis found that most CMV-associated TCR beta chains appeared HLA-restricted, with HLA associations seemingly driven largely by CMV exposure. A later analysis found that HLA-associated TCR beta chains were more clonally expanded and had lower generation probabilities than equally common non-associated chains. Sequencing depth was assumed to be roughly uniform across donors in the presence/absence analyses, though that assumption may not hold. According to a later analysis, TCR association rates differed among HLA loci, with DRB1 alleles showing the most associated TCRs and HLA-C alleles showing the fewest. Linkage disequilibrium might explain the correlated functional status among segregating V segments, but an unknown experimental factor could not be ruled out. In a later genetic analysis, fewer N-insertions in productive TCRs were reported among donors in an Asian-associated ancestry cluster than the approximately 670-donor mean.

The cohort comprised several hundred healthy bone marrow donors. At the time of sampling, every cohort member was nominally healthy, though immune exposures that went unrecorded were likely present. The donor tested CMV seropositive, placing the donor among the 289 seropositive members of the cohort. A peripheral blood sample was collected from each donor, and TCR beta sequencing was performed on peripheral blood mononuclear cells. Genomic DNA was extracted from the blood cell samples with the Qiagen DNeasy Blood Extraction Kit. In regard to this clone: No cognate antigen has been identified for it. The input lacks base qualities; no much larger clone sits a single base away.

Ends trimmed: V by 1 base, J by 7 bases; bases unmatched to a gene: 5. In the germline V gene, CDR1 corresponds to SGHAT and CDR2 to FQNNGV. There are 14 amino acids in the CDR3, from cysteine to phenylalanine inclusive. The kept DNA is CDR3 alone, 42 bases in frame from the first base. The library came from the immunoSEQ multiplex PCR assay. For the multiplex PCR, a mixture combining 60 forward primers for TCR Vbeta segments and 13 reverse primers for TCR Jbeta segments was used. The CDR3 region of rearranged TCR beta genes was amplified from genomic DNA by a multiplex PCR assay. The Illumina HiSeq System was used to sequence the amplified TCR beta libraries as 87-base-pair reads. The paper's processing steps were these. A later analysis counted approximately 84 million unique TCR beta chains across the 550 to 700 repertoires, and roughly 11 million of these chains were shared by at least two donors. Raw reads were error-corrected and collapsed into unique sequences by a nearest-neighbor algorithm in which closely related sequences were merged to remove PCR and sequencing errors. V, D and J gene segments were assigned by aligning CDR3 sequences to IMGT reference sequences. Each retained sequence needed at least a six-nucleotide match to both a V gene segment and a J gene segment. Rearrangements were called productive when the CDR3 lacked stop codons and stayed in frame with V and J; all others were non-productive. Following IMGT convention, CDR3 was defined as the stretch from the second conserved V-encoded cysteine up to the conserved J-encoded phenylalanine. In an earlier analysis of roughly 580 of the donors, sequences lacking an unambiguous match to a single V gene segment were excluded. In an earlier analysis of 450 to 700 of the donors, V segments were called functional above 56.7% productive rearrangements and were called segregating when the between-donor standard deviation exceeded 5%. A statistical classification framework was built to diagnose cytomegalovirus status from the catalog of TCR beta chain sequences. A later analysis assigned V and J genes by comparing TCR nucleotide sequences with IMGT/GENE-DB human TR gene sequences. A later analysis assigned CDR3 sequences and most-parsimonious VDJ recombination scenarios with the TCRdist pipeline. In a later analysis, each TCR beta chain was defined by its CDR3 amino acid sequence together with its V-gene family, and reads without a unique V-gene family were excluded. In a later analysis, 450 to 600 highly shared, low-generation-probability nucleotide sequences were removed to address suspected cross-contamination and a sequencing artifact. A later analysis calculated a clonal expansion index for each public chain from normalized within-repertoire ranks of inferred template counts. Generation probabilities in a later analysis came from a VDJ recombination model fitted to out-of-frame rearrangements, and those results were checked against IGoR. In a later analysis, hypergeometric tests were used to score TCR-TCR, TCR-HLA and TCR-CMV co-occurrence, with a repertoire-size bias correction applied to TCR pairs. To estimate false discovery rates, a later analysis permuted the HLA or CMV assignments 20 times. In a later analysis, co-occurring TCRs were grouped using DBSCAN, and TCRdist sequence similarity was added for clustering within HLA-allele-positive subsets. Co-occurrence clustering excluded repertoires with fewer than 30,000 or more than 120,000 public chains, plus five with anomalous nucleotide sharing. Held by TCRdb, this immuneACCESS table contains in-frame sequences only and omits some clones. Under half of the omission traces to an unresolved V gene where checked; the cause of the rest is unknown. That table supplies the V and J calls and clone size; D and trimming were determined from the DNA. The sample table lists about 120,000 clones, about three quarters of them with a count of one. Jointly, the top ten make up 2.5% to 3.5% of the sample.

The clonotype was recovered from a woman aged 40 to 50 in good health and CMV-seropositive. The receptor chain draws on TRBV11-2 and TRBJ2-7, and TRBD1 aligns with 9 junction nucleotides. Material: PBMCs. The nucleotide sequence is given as TGTGCCAGCAGCTTAGCCGAGACAGGGGGTGAGCAGTACTTC. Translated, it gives CASSLAETGGEQYF.